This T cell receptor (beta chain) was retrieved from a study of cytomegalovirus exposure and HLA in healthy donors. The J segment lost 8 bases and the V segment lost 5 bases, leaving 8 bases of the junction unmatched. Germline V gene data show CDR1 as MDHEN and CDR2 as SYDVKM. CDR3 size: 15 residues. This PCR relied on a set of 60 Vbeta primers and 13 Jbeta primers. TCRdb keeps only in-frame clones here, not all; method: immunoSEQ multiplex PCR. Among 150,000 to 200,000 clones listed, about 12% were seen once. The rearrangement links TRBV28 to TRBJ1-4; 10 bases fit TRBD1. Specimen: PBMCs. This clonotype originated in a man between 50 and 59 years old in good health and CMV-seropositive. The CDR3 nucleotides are TGTGCCAGCAGTAGGGGGGACAGGGGAAGAGAAAAACTGTTTTTT. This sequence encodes CASSRGDRGREKLFF.